These T cell receptor beta chains were read from a single sample in a study of shared clonotypes between healthy human individuals. Assay: immunoSEQ multiplex PCR; the TCRdb copy retains only in-frame clones and omits some. The sample holds over 1.5 million clones; around 98% are singletons and the top ten take about 0.45%. Material: naive CD4+ T cells sorted from blood. Every receptor here comes from a man younger than 40 in good health. Both conserved end residues are part of each CDR3. A D gene is named only where the DNA matches it firmly. The size entry is marked missing in some rows and otherwise reads once, few, many or a size class.

v_call	d_call	clone_size	j_call	cdr3_nt	cdr3_aa
TRBV5-1	TRBD2	.	TRBJ2-5	TGCGCCAGCTCTCGAACTAGCGGGAGCGGGTGGTACCAAGAGACCCAGTACTTC	CASSRTSGSGWYQETQYF
TRBV18	.	.	TRBJ1-2	TGTGCCAGCTCACCGCCAAGTAAGGCCGACTTCTATGGCTACACCTTC	CASSPPSKADFYGYTF
TRBV28	.	.	TRBJ2-7	TGTGCCAGCAGCTCGACTGGGTTCAGCGCCCTCATGGGGGAGCAGTACTTC	CASSSTGFSALMGEQYF
TRBV9	.	.	TRBJ1-2	TGTGCCAGCAGCGTAGGTGGAGGGCACTATGGCTACACCTTC	CASSVGGGHYGYTF
TRBV5-5	TRBD1	.	TRBJ1-5	TGTGCCAGCAGCCAAGACAGGGGGCGATCTCAGCCCCAGCATTTT	CASSQDRGRSQPQHF
TRBV6-6	.	.	TRBJ1-4	TGTGCCAGCAGTTGGCACCAGGCTAATGAAAAACTGTTTTTT	CASSWHQANEKLFF
TRBV11-2	TRBD2	.	TRBJ2-7	TGTGCCAGCAGTTCAGGCCCTTGGAGCGGGACCCTACTAAGCGAGCAGTACTTC	CASSSGPWSGTLLSEQYF
TRBV7-9	TRBD1	.	TRBJ2-7	TGTGCCAGCAGCTTGGGGACAGGGAACTCCTACGAGCAGTACTTC	CASSLGTGNSYEQYF
TRBV15	.	once	TRBJ2-3	TGTGCCACCGGGCGGGATCGGACAGATACGCAGTATTTT	CATGRDRTDTQYF
TRBV5-6	.	.	TRBJ2-6	TGTGCCAGCAGCTTTGGACTTAACTCTGGGGCCAACGTCCTGACTTTC	CASSFGLNSGANVLTF
TRBV21-1	.	.	TRBJ1-1	TGTGCCAGCAGCAAAGCGCGGGCAGGAGGACGAAGGATCACTGAAGCTTTCTTT	CASSKARAGGRRITEAFF
TRBV5-1	.	.	TRBJ2-1	TGCGCCAGCAGCTTCGGGACTTCCTCCTACAATGAGCAGTTCTTC	CASSFGTSSYNEQFF
TRBV5-4	.	.	TRBJ2-5	TGTGCCAGCAGTTTTACAGGAGGACAAGAGACCCAGTACTTC	CASSFTGGQETQYF
TRBV25-1	.	.	TRBJ2-7	TGTGCCAGCAGTGAATCTGGCACTTTCCACGAGCAGTACTTC	CASSESGTFHEQYF
TRBV6-5	.	.	TRBJ2-3	TGTGCCAGCAGGGTCTCTAGCACAGATACGCAGTATTTT	CASRVSSTDTQYF
TRBV9	.	.	TRBJ2-3	TGTGCCAGCAGCGCTTTTCTTCCGTCCACAGATACGCAGTATTTT	CASSAFLPSTDTQYF
TRBV6-5	TRBD1	.	TRBJ2-7	TGTGCCAGCAGGCTAGGACAGGGGTCCTACGAGCAGTACTTC	CASRLGQGSYEQYF
TRBV7-8	TRBD2	once	TRBJ2-7	TGTGCCAGCAGCTTATTAGCGGGAGTCTCCTACGAGCAGTACTTC	CASSLLAGVSYEQYF
TRBV5-4	.	.	TRBJ2-7	TGTGCCAGCAGCGTCCCCAGCGTCTACGAGCAGTACTTC	CASSVPSVYEQYF
TRBV5-1	.	.	TRBJ1-2	TGCGCCTGCCGTACGGACGCGCGAGCTAACTATGGCTACACCTTC	CACRTDARANYGYTF
TRBV30	.	.	TRBJ1-1	TGTGCCTGGAGTGTAGTAAAGGGCCCAAACACTGAAGCTTTCTTT	CAWSVVKGPNTEAFF
TRBV6-5	.	.	TRBJ1-3	TGTGCCAGCAGTTACTCCAAATCCCCGTGGGGAAACACCATATATTTT	CASSYSKSPWGNTIYF
TRBV11-2	.	.	TRBJ2-7	TGTGCCAGCAGCTTAGGGGCCCGGAGGTACGAGCAGTACTTC	CASSLGARRYEQYF
TRBV5-1	.	.	TRBJ1-4	TGCGCCAGCAGCTTTGGGGACCCAACTAATGAAAAACTGTTTTTT	CASSFGDPTNEKLFF
TRBV6-5	.	.	TRBJ2-7	TGTGCCAGCAGTTATAATCTACAGGGATACGAGCAGTACTTC	CASSYNLQGYEQYF
TRBV9	.	.	TRBJ2-5	TGTGCCAGCAGCGTAGACGAAGGGGTTGCGGAGACCCAGTACTTC	CASSVDEGVAETQYF
TRBV6-6	TRBD2	.	TRBJ2-7	TGTGCCACACAGCGGGAGGTTGGCTACGAGCAGTACTTC	CATQREVGYEQYF
TRBV6-1	.	.	TRBJ1-2	TGTGCCAGCAGTGATCAGGGGATTAACTATGGCTACACCTTC	CASSDQGINYGYTF
TRBV18	.	.	TRBJ2-2	TGTGCCAGCTCACCACAGGGATCCGGGGAGCTGTTTTTT	CASSPQGSGELFF
TRBV7-2	TRBD2	.	TRBJ2-7	TGTGCCAGCAGCATCGGACTAGCGGGGTCCTACGAGCAGTACTTC	CASSIGLAGSYEQYF
TRBV13	TRBD1	few	TRBJ2-7	TGTGCCAGCAGCCCTCGACAGGGAACGCTCGAGCAGTACTTC	CASSPRQGTLEQYF
TRBV6-5	TRBD1	once	TRBJ1-2	TGTGCCAGCAATAAACCGGGACAGGGCGGCGGCTACACCTTC	CASNKPGQGGGYTF
TRBV28	TRBD2	.	TRBJ2-5	TGTGCCAGCAGTTTAGAGGGACTAGTCCAAGAGACCCAGTACTTC	CASSLEGLVQETQYF
TRBV5-1	.	.	TRBJ1-5	TGCGCCAGCAGCTTGGCTGGGGTTAGCAATCAGCCCCAGCATTTT	CASSLAGVSNQPQHF
TRBV6-1	.	.	TRBJ2-5	TGTGCCAGCAGAAGGGGTCGGCAGACCCAGTACTTC	CASRRGRQTQYF
TRBV19	TRBD1	.	TRBJ1-2	TGTGCCAGTGGCGGGACAGGGGGCACTGGCTACACCTTC	CASGGTGGTGYTF
TRBV6-1	.	.	TRBJ2-7	TGTGCCAGCAGGGGACTCCAAGGGGCCTACGAGCAGTACTTC	CASRGLQGAYEQYF
TRBV28	.	.	TRBJ1-1	TGTGCCAGCAGTGAACAGGGTTCCGATTTGGGTGAAGCTTTCTTT	CASSEQGSDLGEAFF
TRBV5-5	.	once	TRBJ1-1	TGTGCCAGCAGCCTAGGGGCTGAAGCTTTCTTT	CASSLGAEAFF
TRBV2	.	.	TRBJ1-3	TGTGCCAGCAGTGGGTCTGACGGAAACACCATATATTTT	CASSGSDGNTIYF
TRBV7-6	TRBD2	.	TRBJ2-1	TGTGCCAGCAGCTTATGGCCCCCTCCGGGACTAGCATTCGAGCAGTTCTTC	CASSLWPPPGLAFEQFF
TRBV5-4	.	.	TRBJ1-1	TGTGCCAGCAGCCCGGGACCGTTGGGGAACACTGAAGCTTTCTTT	CASSPGPLGNTEAFF
TRBV18	TRBD2	.	TRBJ2-1	TGTGCCAGCTCACAATACGGCGGGAGCTACAATGAGCAGTTCTTC	CASSQYGGSYNEQFF
TRBV5-1	.	.	TRBJ2-3	TGCGCCAGCGTAGGGGTAGGAGATACGCAGTATTTT	CASVGVGDTQYF
TRBV18	.	.	TRBJ1-1	TGTGCCAGCTCACCGCCTGGGAAAGGGACTGAAGCTTTCTTT	CASSPPGKGTEAFF
TRBV7-2	.	.	TRBJ2-1	TGTGCCAGCAGCTTAAAACGGTCAGGGCACTCGAATGAGCAGTTCTTC	CASSLKRSGHSNEQFF
TRBV5-1	.	.	TRBJ2-7	TGCGCCAGCAGCTTGGGGTCGGAGAGCTCCTACGAGCAGTACTTC	CASSLGSESSYEQYF